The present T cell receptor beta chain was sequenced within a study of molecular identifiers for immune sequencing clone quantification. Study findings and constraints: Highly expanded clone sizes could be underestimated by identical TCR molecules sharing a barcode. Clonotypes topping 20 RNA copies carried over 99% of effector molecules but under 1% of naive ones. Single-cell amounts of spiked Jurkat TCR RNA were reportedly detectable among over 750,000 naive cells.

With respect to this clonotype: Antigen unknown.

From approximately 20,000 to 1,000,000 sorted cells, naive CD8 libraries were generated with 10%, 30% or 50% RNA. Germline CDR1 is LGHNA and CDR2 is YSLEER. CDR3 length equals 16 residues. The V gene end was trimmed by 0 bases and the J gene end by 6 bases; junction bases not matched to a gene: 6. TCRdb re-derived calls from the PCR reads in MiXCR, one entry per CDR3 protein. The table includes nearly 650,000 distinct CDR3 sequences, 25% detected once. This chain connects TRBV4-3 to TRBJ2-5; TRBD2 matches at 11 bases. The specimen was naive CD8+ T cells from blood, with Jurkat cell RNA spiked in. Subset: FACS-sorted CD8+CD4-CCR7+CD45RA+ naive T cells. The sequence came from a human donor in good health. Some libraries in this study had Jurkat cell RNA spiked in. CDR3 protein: CASSQENSGRGKTQYF. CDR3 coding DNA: TGCGCCAGCAGCCAAGAGAATAGCGGGAGGGGAAAGACCCAGTACTTC.